Sequencing of this T cell receptor (beta chain) was carried out in a study of T cells after yellow fever vaccination. This clonotype has only a few counts. TCRdb analysed the 5' RACE reads with MiXCR anew, one entry per CDR3 protein. Among 300,000 to 400,000 distinct CDR3 sequences listed, roughly 8.7% were seen once. The input for sequencing was PBMCs, taken on the day of the first yellow fever vaccination. This TCR derives from a man younger than 35 who received the YFV17D yellow fever vaccine.

CDR3 sequence (DNA): TGCAGTGGCCTTCGAGGCAATCAGCCCCAGCATTTT. Amino acids: CSGLRGNQPQHF. The rearrangement joins TRBV20-1 to TRBJ1-5; no clear D. Germline-derived CDR1 and CDR2 are DFQATT and SNEGSKA (reference sequence). Trimming shortened V by 7 bases and J by 2 bases, and 9 bases separated the two germline ends. This CDR3 has 12 amino acids.